The clone carrying this TCR beta chain was detected ten times or more. Germline lookup yields CDR1 LGHNT and CDR2 FRNRAP. The germline V and J ends were trimmed by 4 bases and 0 bases, with 6 bases remaining between them. The CDR3 has 13 residues. These data come from a study of T-cell reconstitution after alpha-beta-depleted transplantation in children. Construction of the TCRbeta library involved unique molecular identifiers. TCRdb reprocessed the PCR reads via MiXCR and lists one record per CDR3 protein. In the table there are some 240,000 distinct CDR3 sequences, about 11% of which are singletons.

The receptor was derived from a human donor who donated a stem cell graft to a child with acute lymphoblastic leukemia. The source was PBMCs from the stem cell graft donor, collected from the stem cell graft. The chain employs TRBV12-5 and TRBJ1-1, with unresolved D. CDR3 sequence: CASGSTVNTEAFF. In DNA, the CDR3 is TGTGCTAGTGGTTCTACGGTGAACACTGAAGCTTTCTTT.